This TCR beta chain was documented in a study of T-cell memory formation after mild COVID-19. At the level of the study: The TCR clusters were mostly specific to one donor. General study points: Within pre-infection memory, some responding clones were found, suggesting cross-reactive memory joined.

The trim removed 5 bases at V and 2 bases at J, leaving 9 bases unmatched. The CDR3 sequence is 16 residues long. Germline V lookup: CDR1 LNHDA, CDR2 SQIVND (reference sequence). Concerning this clonotype: Antigen specificity is unknown.

TCRdb re-derived calls from the 5' RACE reads in MiXCR, one entry per CDR3 protein. The sample records hundreds of thousands of distinct CDR3 sequences, roughly 22% being singletons. The rearrangement uses TRBV19 and TRBJ2-7; 10 nucleotides line up with TRBD1. This receptor was obtained from an adult woman who had mild COVID-19 (a few samples of this study predate the infection). Cell type and time point are not known. Sequencing was done on a sample of PBMCs or a T cell subset sorted from them (not recorded which). The CDR3 region has the DNA TGTGCCAGTAGTTTTCCGGACAGGGGGATCCCCTACGAGCAGTACTTC. This gives the protein CASSFPDRGIPYEQYF.